The text below deals with one T cell receptor beta chain. The entry originates in a study of T cell responses to AZD1222 COVID-19 vaccine. Germline CDR1 is LNHDA and CDR2 is SQIVND (reference sequence). With V trimmed by 5 bases and J by 6 bases, 9 bases remained unmatched. The CDR3 extends over 15 amino acids. This table comes from immunoSEQ multiplex PCR, and its TCRdb copy is limited to in-frame clones, with some not included. The sample contains around 80,000 clones, around nine tenths of which appear only once. Sequencing used peripheral blood, obtained on day 0 of AZD1222 vaccination. The receptor was isolated from an adult in good health. This chain connects TRBV19 to TRBJ2-4, with 8 positions matching TRBD1. CDR3 DNA sequence: TGTGCCAGTAGTGAGATGGACAGGGTTGGAAACATTCAGTACTTC. As protein: CASSEMDRVGNIQYF.